Reported below is one T cell receptor (beta chain). Its target is unknown. This sample is drawn from a study of cytomegalovirus exposure and HLA in healthy donors. Study in general: In a later analysis, it was reported that the roughly 130 validation repertoires had been produced on the same platform as the 670 or so repertoires belonging to the first cohort. Broader study findings: The study designated about 180 TCR beta chains cytomegalovirus-associated.

V was pared by 2 bases and J by 4 bases, with 13 bases of the junction left unmatched. This CDR3 is 17 amino acids long. CDR1 and CDR2 (germline): MRHNA, SNTAGT. Only in-frame clones appear in the TCRdb table, and some are missing; sequencing was by immunoSEQ multiplex PCR. The sample comprises some 150,000 clones, about 94% of which are singletons, and over 1.5% rests with the top ten. The genes are TRBV6-4 and TRBJ2-7; 8 positions match TRBD2. The sequence was obtained from a man between 18 and 29 years old in good health and CMV-seropositive. What was sequenced was PBMCs. The CDR3 sequence is CASSDPIPSGPSYEQYF. The CDR3 DNA reads TGTGCCAGCAGTGACCCGATCCCTAGCGGGCCGTCATACGAGCAGTACTTC.